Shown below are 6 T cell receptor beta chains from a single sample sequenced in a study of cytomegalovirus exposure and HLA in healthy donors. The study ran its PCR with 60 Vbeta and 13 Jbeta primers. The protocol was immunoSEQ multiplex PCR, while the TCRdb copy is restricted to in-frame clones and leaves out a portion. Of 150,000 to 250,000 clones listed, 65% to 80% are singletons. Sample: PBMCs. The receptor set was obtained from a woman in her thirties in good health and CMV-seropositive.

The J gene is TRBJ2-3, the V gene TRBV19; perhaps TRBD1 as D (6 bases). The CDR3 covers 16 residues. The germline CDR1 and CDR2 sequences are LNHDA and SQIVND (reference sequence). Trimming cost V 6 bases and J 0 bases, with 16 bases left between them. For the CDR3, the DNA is TGTGCCAGTAGACCCTGGGACACCTCTAGCACAGATACGCAGTATTTT. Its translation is CASRPWDTSSTDTQYF.

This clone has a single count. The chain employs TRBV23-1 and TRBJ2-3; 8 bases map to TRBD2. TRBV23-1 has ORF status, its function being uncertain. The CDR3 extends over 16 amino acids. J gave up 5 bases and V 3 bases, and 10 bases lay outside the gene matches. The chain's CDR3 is CASSHRRGGQRDTQYF. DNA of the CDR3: TGCGCCAGCAGTCATAGACGGGGGGGCCAACGAGATACGCAGTATTTT.

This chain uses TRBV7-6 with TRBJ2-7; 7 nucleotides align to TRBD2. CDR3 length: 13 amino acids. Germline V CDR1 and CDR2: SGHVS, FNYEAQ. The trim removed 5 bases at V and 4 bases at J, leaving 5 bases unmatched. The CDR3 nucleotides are TGTGCCAGCAGCGGCGGGACTAATTACGAGCAGTACTTC. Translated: CASSGGTNYEQYF.

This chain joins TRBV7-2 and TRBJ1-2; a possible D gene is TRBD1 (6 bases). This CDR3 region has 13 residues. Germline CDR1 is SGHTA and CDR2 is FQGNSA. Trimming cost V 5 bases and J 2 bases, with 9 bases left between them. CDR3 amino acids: CASSRTVNYGYTF. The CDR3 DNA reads TGTGCCAGCAGCCGGACAGTAAACTATGGCTACACCTTC.

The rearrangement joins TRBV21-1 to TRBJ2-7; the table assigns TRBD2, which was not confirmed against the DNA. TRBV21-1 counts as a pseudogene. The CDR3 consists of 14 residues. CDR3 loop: CASSKVRGIYEQYF. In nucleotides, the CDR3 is TGTGCCAGCAGCAAAGTCCGAGGGATCTACGAGCAGTACTTC.

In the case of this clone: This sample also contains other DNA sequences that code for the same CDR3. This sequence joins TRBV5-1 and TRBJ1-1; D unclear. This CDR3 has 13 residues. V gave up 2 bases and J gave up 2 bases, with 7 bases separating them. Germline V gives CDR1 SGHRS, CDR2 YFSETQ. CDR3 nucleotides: TGCGCCAGCAGCTTAACCGGTAACACTGAAGCTTTCTTT. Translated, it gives CASSLTGNTEAFF.